This is a list of T cell receptor beta chains from one sample in a study of blood T cell repertoires in COVID-19. Libraries were prepared by immunoSEQ multiplex PCR; TCRdb keeps only in-frame clonotypes and omits some of them. The table has some 360,000 clones, 89% seen once. The sequencing input was peripheral blood. Every receptor here comes from a woman aged 60-70 years with COVID-19, enrolled during active disease. CDR3s include the opening cysteine and the closing phenylalanine or tryptophan. D genes are given only for firm matches. Size is stated for part of the rows, as once, few or many counts, or as a class when the clone is expanded.

J gene: TRBJ2-7
V gene: TRBV11-2
CDR3 length: 12
D gene: TRBD2
clone size: -
CDR3 protein: CASKRGGYEQYF
CDR3 DNA: TGTGCCTCAAAGCGGGGGGGATACGAGCAGTACTTC

J gene: TRBJ1-1
V gene: TRBV9
CDR3 length: 13
D gene: -
clone size: -
CDR3 protein: CASSVERGTEAFF
CDR3 DNA: TGTGCCAGCAGCGTAGAGCGGGGCACTGAAGCTTTCTTT

J gene: TRBJ2-7
V gene: TRBV28
CDR3 length: 13
D gene: -
clone size: -
CDR3 protein: CASRVTGSYEQYF
CDR3 DNA: TGTGCCAGCAGGGTGACAGGCTCCTACGAGCAGTACTTC

J gene: TRBJ2-1
V gene: TRBV7-3
CDR3 length: 15
D gene: TRBD1
clone size: -
CDR3 protein: CASSQQGSSYNEQFF
CDR3 DNA: TGTGCCAGCAGCCAACAGGGGAGCTCCTACAATGAGCAGTTCTTC

J gene: TRBJ1-1
V gene: TRBV10-3
CDR3 length: 13
D gene: -
clone size: -
CDR3 protein: CAIKLRPGTEAFF
CDR3 DNA: TGTGCCATCAAATTACGCCCGGGCACTGAAGCTTTCTTT

J gene: TRBJ1-4
V gene: TRBV21-1
CDR3 length: 19
D gene: -
clone size: -
CDR3 protein: CASSPRDRGHGGTNEKLFF
CDR3 DNA: TGTGCCAGCAGCCCCCGAGACAGGGGGCATGGGGGAACTAATGAAAAACTGTTTTTT

J gene: TRBJ2-7
V gene: TRBV3-1/TRBV3-2
CDR3 length: 14
D gene: -
clone size: -
CDR3 protein: CASSQEGASYEQYF
CDR3 DNA: TGTGCCAGCAGCCAAGAAGGGGCCTCCTACGAGCAGTACTTC

J gene: TRBJ2-5
V gene: TRBV3-1/TRBV3-2
CDR3 length: 17
D gene: TRBD1
clone size: -
CDR3 protein: CASSQPGTGVRSETQYF
CDR3 DNA: TGTGCCAGCAGTCAACCCGGGACAGGGGTGCGTTCGGAGACCCAGTACTTC

J gene: TRBJ2-5
V gene: TRBV9
CDR3 length: 16
D gene: TRBD1
clone size: -
CDR3 protein: CASSPGGTGPQETQYF
CDR3 DNA: TGTGCCAGCAGCCCCGGAGGGACAGGCCCCCAAGAGACCCAGTACTTC

J gene: TRBJ2-6
V gene: TRBV7-9
CDR3 length: 19
D gene: -
clone size: once
CDR3 protein: CASSSQGFLGSSGANVLTF
CDR3 DNA: TGTGCCAGCAGCTCTCAGGGTTTCCTGGGTAGCTCTGGGGCCAACGTCCTGACTTTC

J gene: TRBJ1-2
V gene: TRBV19
CDR3 length: 14
D gene: -
clone size: -
CDR3 protein: CASLAPSDSYGYTF
CDR3 DNA: TGTGCCAGCCTAGCCCCTTCGGATAGCTATGGCTACACCTTC

J gene: TRBJ1-1
V gene: TRBV7-2
CDR3 length: 14
D gene: TRBD1
clone size: -
CDR3 protein: CASSSRAQGAEAFF
CDR3 DNA: TGTGCCAGCAGCTCTAGGGCCCAGGGGGCTGAAGCTTTCTTT

J gene: TRBJ2-6
V gene: TRBV28
CDR3 length: 16
D gene: -
clone size: -
CDR3 protein: CASRMDTISGANVLTF
CDR3 DNA: TGTGCCAGCAGAATGGACACGATCTCTGGGGCCAACGTCCTGACTTTC

J gene: TRBJ1-5
V gene: TRBV2
CDR3 length: 14
D gene: -
clone size: -
CDR3 protein: CASSTRERNQPQHF
CDR3 DNA: TGTGCCAGCAGTACGAGGGAGCGGAATCAGCCCCAGCATTTT

J gene: TRBJ2-7
V gene: TRBV6-6
CDR3 length: 15
D gene: -
clone size: -
CDR3 protein: CASRRNRESSYEQYF
CDR3 DNA: TGTGCCAGCAGGAGGAACAGGGAATCCTCCTACGAGCAGTACTTC

J gene: TRBJ1-4
V gene: TRBV5-1
CDR3 length: 15
D gene: -
clone size: -
CDR3 protein: CASSSTGGKDEKLFF
CDR3 DNA: TGCGCCAGCAGCTCCACCGGGGGTAAGGATGAAAAACTGTTTTTT

J gene: TRBJ1-3
V gene: TRBV18
CDR3 length: 14
D gene: -
clone size: -
CDR3 protein: CASSPLLSGNTIYF
CDR3 DNA: TGTGCCAGCTCACCACTACTCTCTGGAAACACCATATATTTT

J gene: TRBJ2-1
V gene: TRBV5-1
CDR3 length: 14
D gene: -
clone size: -
CDR3 protein: CASQDTFAYNEQFF
CDR3 DNA: TGCGCCAGCCAGGACACTTTCGCCTACAATGAGCAGTTCTTC

J gene: TRBJ2-7
V gene: TRBV28
CDR3 length: 14
D gene: -
clone size: -
CDR3 protein: CASSPSGARYEQYF
CDR3 DNA: TGTGCCAGCAGTCCCTCAGGGGCTAGGTACGAGCAGTACTTC

J gene: TRBJ2-1
V gene: TRBV5-1
CDR3 length: 16
D gene: TRBD2
clone size: -
CDR3 protein: CASRLEASGGANEQFF
CDR3 DNA: TGCGCCAGCAGGCTGGAGGCTAGCGGGGGGGCAAATGAGCAGTTCTTC

J gene: TRBJ2-2
V gene: TRBV5-1
CDR3 length: 15
D gene: TRBD1
clone size: -
CDR3 protein: CASSLGTGVTGELFF
CDR3 DNA: TGCGCCAGCAGCCTCGGGACAGGGGTCACCGGGGAGCTGTTTTTT

J gene: TRBJ1-5
V gene: TRBV9
CDR3 length: 14
D gene: TRBD1
clone size: -
CDR3 protein: CASSRGTGDQPQHF
CDR3 DNA: TGTGCCAGCAGCCGAGGGACAGGGGATCAGCCCCAGCATTTT

J gene: TRBJ1-5
V gene: TRBV28
CDR3 length: 15
D gene: -
clone size: -
CDR3 protein: CASRIHTGGNQPQHF
CDR3 DNA: TGTGCCAGCAGAATCCATACAGGAGGCAATCAGCCCCAGCATTTT

J gene: TRBJ1-5
V gene: TRBV6-4
CDR3 length: 13
D gene: -
clone size: -
CDR3 protein: CASRTGRNQPQHF
CDR3 DNA: TGTGCCAGCAGAACAGGGCGAAATCAGCCCCAGCATTTT

J gene: TRBJ1-2
V gene: TRBV19
CDR3 length: 13
D gene: -
clone size: -
CDR3 protein: CASTARDNYGYTF
CDR3 DNA: TGTGCCTCCACGGCGAGGGATAACTATGGCTACACCTTC

J gene: TRBJ2-1
V gene: TRBV5-1
CDR3 length: 15
D gene: TRBD1
clone size: -
CDR3 protein: CASSVDRGSDNEQFF
CDR3 DNA: TGCGCCAGCAGCGTAGACAGGGGCTCAGACAATGAGCAGTTCTTC

J gene: TRBJ1-1
V gene: TRBV18
CDR3 length: 14
D gene: -
clone size: -
CDR3 protein: CASSPRMPDTEAFF
CDR3 DNA: TGTGCCAGCTCACCGAGAATGCCGGACACTGAAGCTTTCTTT

J gene: TRBJ1-1
V gene: TRBV5-4
CDR3 length: 13
D gene: -
clone size: few
CDR3 protein: CASSLGANTEAFF
CDR3 DNA: TGTGCCAGCAGCTTGGGAGCCAACACTGAAGCTTTCTTT

J gene: TRBJ1-2
V gene: TRBV11-2
CDR3 length: 15
D gene: -
clone size: -
CDR3 protein: CASSLVLAANYGYTF
CDR3 DNA: TGTGCCAGCAGCTTAGTTTTGGCCGCTAACTATGGCTACACCTTC

J gene: TRBJ1-3
V gene: TRBV6-2/TRBV6-3
CDR3 length: 16
D gene: -
clone size: -
CDR3 protein: CASSYSGRVYGNTIYF
CDR3 DNA: TGTGCCAGCAGTTACTCGGGCAGGGTTTATGGAAACACCATATATTTT

J gene: TRBJ2-7
V gene: TRBV27
CDR3 length: 15
D gene: TRBD1
clone size: -
CDR3 protein: CASSARTGSANEQYF
CDR3 DNA: TGTGCCAGCAGTGCAAGGACAGGGTCGGCGAACGAGCAGTACTTC

J gene: TRBJ2-3
V gene: TRBV27
CDR3 length: 18
D gene: TRBD2
clone size: -
CDR3 protein: CASSRIGTSGYLSNTQYF
CDR3 DNA: TGTGCCAGCAGCCGGATCGGGACTAGCGGCTACCTCTCGAATACGCAGTATTTT

J gene: TRBJ1-4
V gene: TRBV5-1
CDR3 length: 15
D gene: TRBD1
clone size: -
CDR3 protein: CASSFAGTANEKLFF
CDR3 DNA: TGCGCCAGCAGCTTCGCCGGGACAGCTAATGAAAAACTGTTTTTT

J gene: TRBJ1-1
V gene: TRBV29-1
CDR3 length: 14
D gene: TRBD1
clone size: once
CDR3 protein: CSVERGTVRTEAFF
CDR3 DNA: TGCAGCGTTGAACGTGGGACAGTCCGGACTGAAGCTTTCTTT

J gene: TRBJ1-1
V gene: TRBV14
CDR3 length: 15
D gene: TRBD1
clone size: -
CDR3 protein: CASSLTGAPNTEAFF
CDR3 DNA: TGTGCCAGCAGCCTCACAGGGGCCCCGAACACTGAAGCTTTCTTT

J gene: TRBJ2-2
V gene: TRBV19
CDR3 length: 13
D gene: -
clone size: -
CDR3 protein: CAAGRGGTGELFF
CDR3 DNA: TGTGCCGCTGGGCGAGGGGGCACCGGGGAGCTGTTTTTT

J gene: TRBJ2-4
V gene: TRBV18
CDR3 length: 14
D gene: -
clone size: -
CDR3 protein: CASSPQGSKNIQYF
CDR3 DNA: TGTGCCAGCTCACCCCAGGGTTCCAAAAACATTCAGTACTTC

J gene: TRBJ1-2
V gene: TRBV6-1
CDR3 length: 15
D gene: TRBD1
clone size: -
CDR3 protein: CASSEDRGRNYGYTF
CDR3 DNA: TGTGCCAGCAGTGAAGATAGGGGGCGCAACTATGGCTACACCTTC

J gene: TRBJ1-1
V gene: TRBV6-5
CDR3 length: 16
D gene: -
clone size: -
CDR3 protein: CASSYAARGGGTEAFF
CDR3 DNA: TGTGCCAGCAGTTACGCGGCACGGGGCGGGGGCACTGAAGCTTTCTTT

J gene: TRBJ1-5
V gene: TRBV7-9
CDR3 length: 17
D gene: TRBD1
clone size: -
CDR3 protein: CASSLHEATGDGQPQHF
CDR3 DNA: TGTGCCAGCAGCTTACATGAGGCGACAGGGGACGGTCAGCCCCAGCATTTT

J gene: TRBJ1-2
V gene: TRBV13
CDR3 length: 14
D gene: TRBD1
clone size: -
CDR3 protein: CASSAADRVYGYTF
CDR3 DNA: TGTGCCAGCAGCGCCGCCGACAGGGTCTATGGCTACACCTTC

J gene: TRBJ1-4
V gene: TRBV6-5
CDR3 length: 14
D gene: TRBD1
clone size: -
CDR3 protein: CASKGQIINEKLFF
CDR3 DNA: TGTGCCAGCAAGGGACAGATCATCAATGAAAAACTGTTTTTT

J gene: TRBJ2-4
V gene: TRBV7-2
CDR3 length: 13
D gene: -
clone size: -
CDR3 protein: CASSLEGVGVSYF
CDR3 DNA: TGTGCCAGCAGCTTAGAGGGTGTCGGGGTCAGTTACTTC

J gene: TRBJ1-2
V gene: TRBV19
CDR3 length: 14
D gene: TRBD1
clone size: -
CDR3 protein: CASSTGQGAYGYTF
CDR3 DNA: TGTGCCAGTAGTACCGGACAGGGGGCCTATGGCTACACCTTC

J gene: TRBJ2-1
V gene: TRBV13
CDR3 length: 15
D gene: TRBD2
clone size: few
CDR3 protein: CASSQDGGGYNEQFF
CDR3 DNA: TGTGCCAGCAGCCAGGACGGGGGGGGCTACAATGAGCAGTTCTTC

J gene: TRBJ1-3
V gene: TRBV29-1
CDR3 length: 15
D gene: TRBD1
clone size: -
CDR3 protein: CSVSPTGSTGNTIYF
CDR3 DNA: TGCAGCGTATCACCGACAGGGTCGACTGGAAACACCATATATTTT